These 17 T cell receptor beta chains came from one sample sequenced in a study of response to subunit inactivated influenza vaccine. TCRdb used MiXCR to reprocess the RT-PCR reads, holding one entry per CDR3 protein. Here the sample spans hundreds of thousands of distinct CDR3 sequences, less than 20% being singletons. The specimen comprised PBMCs from blood, sampled around 5 days after vaccination. The receptors originated from a man in his fifties who received an inactivated influenza vaccine.

The chain employs TRBV4-3 and TRBJ2-3, with D possibly being TRBD1 (6 bases). Per the germline V gene, CDR1 is LGHNA and CDR2 is YSLEER. V was pared by 2 bases and J by 7 bases, with 13 bases between. The CDR3 extends over 14 amino acids. Here the CDR3 reads CASSQLQGPNTQYF. In nucleotides, the CDR3 is TGCGCCAGCAGCCAACTACAGGGCCCGAATACGCAGTATTTT.

Only a few counts were recorded for this clonotype. V gene TRBV6-2 or TRBV6-3 combines with J gene TRBJ2-3; 13 bases are shared with TRBD2. The CDR3 covers 16 residues. Looked up from germline, CDR1 is MNHEY and CDR2 is SVGEGT. The V and J ends lost 6 bases and 6 bases, in that order; junction bases with no gene match: 9. The CDR3 bases are TGTGCCAGCAGAAAACCCGGGACTAGCGGGAAGGATACGCAGTATTTT. Translated: CASRKPGTSGKDTQYF.

CDR3 in DNA: TGTGCCAGCAGCGCCGGGACTAGGAGATCCTACGAGCAGTACTTC. Translating it yields CASSAGTRRSYEQYF. The V call is TRBV5-4, the J call TRBJ2-7; the match to TRBD2 covers 8 bases. This CDR3 has 15 amino acids. V lost 4 bases, J lost 1 base, and 7 bases stayed unmatched. The germline gives CDR1 SGHNT, CDR2 YYREEE (reference sequence).

This clonotype was detected a few times. The rearrangement joins TRBV20-1 to TRBJ2-5; 10 nucleotides line up with TRBD1. Unmatched junction bases numbered 4, after V lost 4 bases and J lost 5 bases. The CDR3 is 13 residues long. CDR1 is DFQATT and CDR2 is SNEGSKA in the germline V gene (reference sequence). CDR3 region: CSAKGTGDETQYF. The CDR3 DNA sequence: TGCAGTGCTAAAGGGACAGGGGACGAGACCCAGTACTTC.

This clonotype was recorded a few times. The chain combines TRBV4-3 with TRBJ1-2, with 9 nucleotides matching TRBD1. Unmatched junction bases numbered 5, after V lost 0 bases and J lost 3 bases. The CDR3 contains 16 residues. Germline values: CDR1 LGHNA, CDR2 YSLEER. The chain's CDR3 is CASSQERGQGYYGYTF. The CDR3 DNA reads as TGCGCCAGCAGCCAAGAGAGAGGACAGGGGTACTATGGCTACACCTTC.

This clonotype was observed many times. The gene calls are TRBV12-3 or TRBV12-4 and TRBJ2-1; 13 nucleotides agree with TRBD2. This CDR3 has 16 residues. V gave up 5 bases and J gave up 4 bases; unmatched junction bases: 5. The CDR3 sequence: CASSRGLAGIYNEQFF. CDR3 sequence (DNA): TGTGCCAGCAGTCGGGGACTAGCGGGGATATACAATGAGCAGTTCTTC.

The sample holds a few counts of this clonotype. The chain joins TRBV25-1 to TRBJ2-7, with a weak D call TRBD1 (5 bases). The CDR3 runs 14 residues. The V gene lost 0 bases and the J gene lost 3 bases, with 9 bases spanning the gap. From germline, CDR1 is MGHDK and CDR2 SYGVNS. The CDR3 region is CASSEYDRLYEQYF. The CDR3 nucleotides are TGTGCCAGCAGTGAATACGACAGACTCTACGAGCAGTACTTC.

This clonotype was counted a few times. The chain carries TRBV7-9 and TRBJ1-4, with 7 bases fitting TRBD1. Losses at the gene ends were 10 bases for V and 0 bases for J; bases not matched to a gene: 8. Germline V gene data show CDR1 as SEHNR and CDR2 as FQNEAQ (reference sequence). The CDR3 is 15 amino acids. The CDR3: CATGTAGTTNEKLFF. The CDR3 nucleotides read TGTGCCACAGGGACAGCCGGGACAACTAATGAAAAACTGTTTTTT.

The V gene is TRBV6-2 or TRBV6-3, the J gene TRBJ2-7; the match to TRBD1 covers 9 bases. V lost 6 bases and J lost 4; bases outside the gene matches: 7. Germline CDR1 and CDR2: MNHEY and SVGEGT. CDR3 length: 14 residues. The DNA for the CDR3 is TGTGCCAGCAGAGCCGGGACAGGGACTTACGAGCAGTACTTC. Amino acid sequence: CASRAGTGTYEQYF.

This clonotype was detected only once. The chain links TRBV7-6 to TRBJ2-7; tentatively, D is TRBD1 (5 bases). CDR1 is SGHVS and CDR2 is FNYEAQ in the germline V gene. V lost 5 bases, J lost 2 bases, and 10 bases lay in between. The CDR3 has 13 amino acids. The CDR3 here is CASSAQVTYEQYF. The CDR3, as DNA: TGTGCCAGCAGCGCACAGGTAACCTACGAGCAGTACTTC.

The rearrangement uses TRBV27 and TRBJ1-1; perhaps TRBD1 as D (5 bases). CDR1 and CDR2 from the germline V gene are MNHEY and SMNVEV (reference sequence). The V gene lost 3 bases and the J gene lost 5 bases, with 13 bases spanning the gap. The CDR3 sequence is 14 residues long. CDR3 in DNA: TGTGCCAGCAGTTTTGGGGGGGTCGGGACTGAAGCTTTCTTT. As protein: CASSFGGVGTEAFF.

This sequence joins TRBV29-1 and TRBJ1-1; possibly TRBD1 for D (5 bases). V dropped 5 bases and J dropped 4 bases, with 14 bases sitting between them. Germline assignment: CDR1 SQVTM and CDR2 ANQGSEA. The CDR3 extends over 13 amino acids. The CDR3 protein is CSVFKGTGTEAFF. The CDR3 DNA reads as TGCAGCGTTTTCAAGGGGACGGGCACTGAAGCTTTCTTT.

This chain joins TRBV20-1 and TRBJ1-5; D might be TRBD1 (5 bases). The CDR3 extends over 15 amino acids. V dropped 4 bases and J dropped 3 bases, with 16 bases sitting between them. Per the germline V gene, CDR1 is DFQATT and CDR2 is SNEGSKA (reference sequence). CDR3 bases: TGCAGTGCTACCCGACAGCGGCGGTCCAATCAGCCCCAGCATTTT. Protein sequence: CSATRQRRSNQPQHF.

This clonotype occurred a few times. Written as DNA, the CDR3 is TGCGCCAGCAGCTTGGAGGTGAATGAAAAACTGTTTTTT. It translates to CASSLEVNEKLFF. The chain carries TRBV5-1 and TRBJ1-4; D not resolved. The CDR3 consists of 13 residues. The V and J ends lost 0 bases and 5 bases respectively, with 5 bases between them. Germline lookup yields CDR1 SGHRS and CDR2 YFSETQ.

This clonotype was seen repeatedly, ten times or more. The chain is built from TRBV10-2 and TRBJ2-1, with D possibly matching TRBD2 (7 bases). The V gene lost 2 bases and the J gene lost 7 bases, with 18 bases spanning the gap. Germline CDR1 and CDR2: WSHSY and SAAADI. The CDR3 is 16 amino acids. The chain's CDR3 is CASSEIGGAIYNEQFF. CDR3 sequence (DNA): TGCGCCAGCAGTGAGATTGGGGGGGCGATCTATAATGAGCAGTTCTTC.

The chain recombines TRBV20-1 with TRBJ2-1; 13 bases are shared with TRBD2. The V gene's germline CDR1 is DFQATT and CDR2 SNEGSKA (reference sequence). J gave up 6 bases and V 1 base, and 3 bases lay outside the gene matches. The CDR3 is made up of 15 amino acids. The CDR3 loop reads CSARAGTSGANEQFF. CDR3 nucleotide sequence: TGCAGTGCTAGAGCGGGGACTAGCGGGGCCAATGAGCAGTTCTTC.

The DNA of the CDR3 is TGCGCCAGCAGCTCCATGGTTGGCTATGGCTACACCTTC. Its protein product is CASSSMVGYGYTF. The V gene is TRBV5-1, the J gene TRBJ1-2; the D is unclear. V was shortened by 3 bases and J by 4 bases, with 10 bases between the two germline ends. CDR1 is SGHRS and CDR2 is YFSETQ in the germline V gene. This CDR3 is 13 amino acids long.